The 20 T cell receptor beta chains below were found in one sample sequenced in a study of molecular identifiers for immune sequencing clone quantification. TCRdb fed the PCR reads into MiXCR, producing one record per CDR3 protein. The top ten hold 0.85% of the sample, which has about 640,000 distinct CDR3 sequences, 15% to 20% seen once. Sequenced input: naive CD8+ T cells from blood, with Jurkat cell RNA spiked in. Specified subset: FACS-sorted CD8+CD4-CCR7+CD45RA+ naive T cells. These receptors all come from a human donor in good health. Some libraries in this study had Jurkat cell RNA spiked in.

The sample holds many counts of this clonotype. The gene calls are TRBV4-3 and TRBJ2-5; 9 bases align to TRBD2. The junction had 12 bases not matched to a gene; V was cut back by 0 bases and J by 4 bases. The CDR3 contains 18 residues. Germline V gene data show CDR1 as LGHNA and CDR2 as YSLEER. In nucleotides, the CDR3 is TGCGCCAGCAGCCAAGAAAGGGTGCTAGCGGGACTCGGAGAGACCCAGTACTTC. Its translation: CASSQERVLAGLGETQYF.

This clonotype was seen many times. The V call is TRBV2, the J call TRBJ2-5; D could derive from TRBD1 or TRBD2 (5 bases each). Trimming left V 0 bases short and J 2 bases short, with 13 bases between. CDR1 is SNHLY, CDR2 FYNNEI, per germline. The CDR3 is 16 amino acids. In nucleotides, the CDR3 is TGTGCCAGCAGTGAAGCGGGACCACTTGATCAAGAGACCCAGTACTTC. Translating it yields CASSEAGPLDQETQYF.

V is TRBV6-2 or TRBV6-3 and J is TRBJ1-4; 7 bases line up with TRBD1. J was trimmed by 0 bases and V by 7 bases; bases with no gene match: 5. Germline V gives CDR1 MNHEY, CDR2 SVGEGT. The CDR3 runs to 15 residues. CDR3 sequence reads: CASTLGTATNEKLFF. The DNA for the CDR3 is TGTGCCAGCACCCTCGGGACAGCAACTAATGAAAAACTGTTTTTT.

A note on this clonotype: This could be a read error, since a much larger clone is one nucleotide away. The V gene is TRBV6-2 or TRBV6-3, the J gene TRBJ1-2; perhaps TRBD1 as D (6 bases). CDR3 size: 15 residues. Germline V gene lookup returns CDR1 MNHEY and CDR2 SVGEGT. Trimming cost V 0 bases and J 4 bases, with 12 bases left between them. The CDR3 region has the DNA TGTGCCAGCAGTTACTCGACGGGGGCCAGCTATGGCTACACCTTC. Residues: CASSYSTGASYGYTF.

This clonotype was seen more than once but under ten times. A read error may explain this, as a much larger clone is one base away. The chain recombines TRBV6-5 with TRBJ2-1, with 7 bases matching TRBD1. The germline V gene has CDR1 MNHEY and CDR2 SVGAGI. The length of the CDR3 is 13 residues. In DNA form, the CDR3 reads TGTGCCAGCAGCCTTGGGACAGCCGTCGAGCAGCTCTTC. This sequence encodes CASSLGTAVEQLF.

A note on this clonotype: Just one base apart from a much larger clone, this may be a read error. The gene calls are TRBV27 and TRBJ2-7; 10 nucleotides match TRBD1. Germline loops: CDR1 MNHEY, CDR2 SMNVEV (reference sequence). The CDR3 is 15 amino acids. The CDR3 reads CASSPKTGGPYGQYF. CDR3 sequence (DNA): TGTGCCAGCAGTCCCAAGACAGGGGGCCCCTACGGGCAGTACTTC.

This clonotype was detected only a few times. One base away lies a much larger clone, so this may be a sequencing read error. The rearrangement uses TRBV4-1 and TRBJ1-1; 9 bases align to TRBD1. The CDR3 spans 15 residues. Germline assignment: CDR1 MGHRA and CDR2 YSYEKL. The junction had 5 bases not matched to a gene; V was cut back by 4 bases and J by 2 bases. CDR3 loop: CASSPWTGDNTEAFF. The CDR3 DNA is TGCGCCAGCAGCCCATGGACAGGGGATAACACTGAAGCTTTCTTT.

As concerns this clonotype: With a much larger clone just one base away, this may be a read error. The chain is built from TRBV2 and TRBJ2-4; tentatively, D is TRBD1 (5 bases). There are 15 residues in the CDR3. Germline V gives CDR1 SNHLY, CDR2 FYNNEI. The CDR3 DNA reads TGTGCCAGCAGTGCCGGCAGGGAAGCCAAAAACATTCGGTACTTC. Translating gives CASSAGREAKNIRYF.

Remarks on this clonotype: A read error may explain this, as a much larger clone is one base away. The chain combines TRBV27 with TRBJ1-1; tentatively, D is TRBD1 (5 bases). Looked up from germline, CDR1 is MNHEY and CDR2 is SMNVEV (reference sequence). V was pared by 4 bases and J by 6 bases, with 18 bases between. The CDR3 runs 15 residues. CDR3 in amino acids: CASSSPGPPTAEAFF. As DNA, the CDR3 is TGTGCCAGCAGTTCGCCGGGACCTCCAACCGCTGAAGCTTTCTTT.

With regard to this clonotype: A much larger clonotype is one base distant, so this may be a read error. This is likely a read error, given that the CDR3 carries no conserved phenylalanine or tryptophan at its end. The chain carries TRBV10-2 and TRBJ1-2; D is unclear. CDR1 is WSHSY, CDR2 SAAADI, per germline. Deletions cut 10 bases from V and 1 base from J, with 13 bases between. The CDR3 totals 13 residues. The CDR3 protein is CATPSPSNYGYTL. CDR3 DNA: TGCGCCACCCCTTCGCCTAGTAACTATGGCTACACCCTC.

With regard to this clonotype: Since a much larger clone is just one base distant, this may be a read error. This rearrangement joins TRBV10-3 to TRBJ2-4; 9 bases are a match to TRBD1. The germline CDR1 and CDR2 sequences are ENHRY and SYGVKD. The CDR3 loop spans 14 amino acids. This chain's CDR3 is CAIAGQGSKNIQCF. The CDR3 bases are TGTGCCATCGCCGGACAGGGGTCCAAAAACATTCAGTGCTTC.

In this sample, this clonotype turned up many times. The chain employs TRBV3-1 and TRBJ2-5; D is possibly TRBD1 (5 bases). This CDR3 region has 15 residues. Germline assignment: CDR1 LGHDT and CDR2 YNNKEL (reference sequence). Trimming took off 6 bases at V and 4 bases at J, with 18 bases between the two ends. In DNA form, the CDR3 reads TGTGCCAGCAGTCCATTCGGCAGGGTAAGAGAGACCCAGTACTTC. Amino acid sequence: CASSPFGRVRETQYF.

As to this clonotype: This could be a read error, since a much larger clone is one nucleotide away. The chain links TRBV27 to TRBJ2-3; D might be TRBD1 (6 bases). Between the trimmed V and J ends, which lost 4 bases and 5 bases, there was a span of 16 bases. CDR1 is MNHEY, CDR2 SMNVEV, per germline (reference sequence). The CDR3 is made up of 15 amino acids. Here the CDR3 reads CASSSLSRGEDTQYF. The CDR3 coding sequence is TGTGCCAGCAGTTCCCTAAGCAGGGGAGAAGATACGCAGTATTTT.

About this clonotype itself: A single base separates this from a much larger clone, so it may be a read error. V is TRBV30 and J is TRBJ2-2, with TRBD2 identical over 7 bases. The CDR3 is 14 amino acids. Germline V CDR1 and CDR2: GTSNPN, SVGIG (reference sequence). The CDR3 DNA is TGTGCCTGGAGTGTACTAGCGAACACCGGGGGGCTGTTTTTT. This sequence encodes CAWSVLANTGGLFF.

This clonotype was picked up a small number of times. The CDR3 DNA reads TGTGCCAGCAGCTACCGGAGCGGAGGGTTCTACAATGAGCAGTTCTTC. Its protein product is CASSYRSGGFYNEQFF. The rearrangement links TRBV11-2 to TRBJ2-1; tentatively, D is TRBD2 (6 bases). This CDR3 contains 16 residues. Germline CDR1 reads SGHAT; CDR2 reads FQNNGV. Trimming shortened V by 4 bases and J by 3 bases, and 16 bases separated the two germline ends.

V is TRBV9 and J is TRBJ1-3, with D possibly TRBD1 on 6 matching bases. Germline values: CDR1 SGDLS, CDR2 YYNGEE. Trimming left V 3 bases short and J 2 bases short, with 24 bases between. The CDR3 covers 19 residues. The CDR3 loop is CASSGTDGVAGPPGNTIYF. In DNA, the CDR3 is TGTGCCAGCAGCGGGACAGATGGAGTCGCCGGCCCCCCTGGAAACACCATATATTTT.

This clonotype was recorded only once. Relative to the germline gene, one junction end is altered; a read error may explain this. The CDR3: CASSLARFSVNTGAFF. DNA for the CDR3: TGTGCCAGCAGCTTAGCGCGGTTTTCCGTGAACACTGGAGCTTTCTTT. This chain connects TRBV7-2 to TRBJ1-1, with D uncertain. The CDR3 is 16 residues long. Germline V gene sequence: CDR1 SGHTA, CDR2 FQGNSA.

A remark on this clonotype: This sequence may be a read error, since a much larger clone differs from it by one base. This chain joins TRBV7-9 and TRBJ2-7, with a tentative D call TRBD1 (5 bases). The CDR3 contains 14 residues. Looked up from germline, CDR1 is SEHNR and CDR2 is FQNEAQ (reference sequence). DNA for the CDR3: TGTGCCGGCAGCCCGCTTGGCAGGGCGGACGAGCAGTACTTC. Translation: CAGSPLGRADEQYF.

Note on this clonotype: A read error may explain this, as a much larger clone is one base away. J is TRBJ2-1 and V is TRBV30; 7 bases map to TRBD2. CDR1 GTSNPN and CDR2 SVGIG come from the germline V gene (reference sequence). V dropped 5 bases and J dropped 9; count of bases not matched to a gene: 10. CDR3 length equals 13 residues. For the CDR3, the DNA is TGTGCCTGGGAAGCTAGCGGAGGGGCTGAGCAGTTCTTC. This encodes CAWEASGGAEQFF.

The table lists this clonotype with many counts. The CDR3 DNA sequence: TGCAGTGCTAGAGATCTTGCGGATCCGAACACCGGGGAGCTGTTTTTT. Its protein is CSARDLADPNTGELFF. The gene calls are TRBV20-1 and TRBJ2-2; D gene ambiguous. The CDR3 spans 16 residues. V was shortened by 0 bases and J by 0 bases, with 11 bases between the two germline ends. The V gene's germline CDR1 is DFQATT and CDR2 SNEGSKA (reference sequence).